A selection of T cell receptor beta chains follows, all from one sample in a study of cytomegalovirus exposure and HLA in healthy donors. Libraries were prepared by immunoSEQ multiplex PCR; TCRdb keeps only in-frame clonotypes and omits some of them. Of some 140,000 clones in the sample, roughly 76% are singletons; the top ten hold about 1.2%. Sequencing was done on a sample of PBMCs. These receptors were obtained from a woman aged 40 to 50 in good health and CMV-seronegative. CDR3s include the opening cysteine and the closing phenylalanine or tryptophan. Fields, in order: V gene, J gene, D gene, clone size, CDR3 protein, CDR3 DNA. A D gene is named only where the DNA matches it firmly. Some rows mark clone size as missing; the rest say once, few, many or name a class of expanded clone.

TRBV7-2	TRBJ1-2	TRBD1	NA	CASTISGTGGGYTF	TGTGCCAGCACCATCTCCGGGACAGGGGGAGGCTACACCTTC
TRBV5-4	TRBJ2-1	NA	NA	CASSLPSAGNEQFF	TGTGCCAGCAGCTTGCCTAGCGCCGGGAATGAGCAGTTCTTC
TRBV4-2	TRBJ2-3	NA	NA	CASSQDMGAAFTDTQYF	TGTGCCAGCAGCCAAGATATGGGTGCAGCGTTCACAGATACGCAGTATTTT
TRBV13	TRBJ2-3	TRBD2	NA	CASSPRLAGATDTQYF	TGTGCCAGCAGCCCTAGACTAGCGGGGGCCACAGATACGCAGTATTTT
TRBV5-1	TRBJ1-4	TRBD1	NA	CASSVQGAANEKLFF	TGCGCCAGCAGCGTCCAGGGGGCGGCTAATGAAAAACTGTTTTTT
TRBV4-1	TRBJ2-3	TRBD1	NA	CASSQGQGSTDTQYF	TGCGCCAGCAGCCAAGGACAGGGAAGCACAGATACGCAGTATTTT
TRBV11-3	TRBJ1-1	NA	NA	CASSLNMAEETFF	TGTGCCAGCAGCTTAAACATGGCGGAGGAAACTTTCTTT
TRBV5-4	TRBJ2-7	TRBD2	NA	CASSLRGGGAPEQYF	TGTGCCAGCAGCTTACGCGGCGGGGGGGCCCCTGAGCAGTACTTC
TRBV7-9	TRBJ1-5	NA	NA	CASSHLSGKGGVQPQHF	TGTGCCAGCAGCCATTTATCGGGGAAGGGAGGGGTTCAGCCCCAGCATTTT
TRBV9	TRBJ1-6	TRBD1	once	CASSERQGLSNSPLHF	TGTGCCAGCAGCGAACGACAGGGTCTTTCGAATTCACCCCTCCACTTT